This TCR beta chain was recorded in a study of neoadjuvant anti-PD-1 for oral cavity cancer. Across the whole study: Non-progressing patients received a fourth nivolumab dose near day 43, then surgery on days 50-56. General observations from the study: After neoadjuvant nivolumab, PBMC T cell clonality was significantly higher in non-responders than responders. Higher pretreatment Treg/Th17 ratios tracked higher pretreatment blood clonality.

Most PBMC samples had roughly 0.5 ug input DNA in six replicates. Generated by immunoSEQ multiplex PCR, the TCRdb table keeps only in-frame clones and is missing some. The sample holds 15,000 to 20,000 clones, around 60% seen once. The V and J ends lost 5 bases and 0 bases respectively, with 8 bases between them. The CDR3 length is 14 residues. Germline V CDR1 and CDR2: SGHRS, YFSETQ. A remark on this clone: Antigen: not known.

The input for sequencing was PBMCs, taken before nivolumab (anti-PD-1) treatment. The rearrangement joins TRBV5-1 to TRBJ1-4; a possible D gene is TRBD1 (6 bases). The TCR comes from a person aged 35 to 85 with oral cavity squamous cell carcinoma. Here the CDR3 DNA reads TGCGCCAGCAGACAGGGCGCAACTAATGAAAAACTGTTTTTT. Residues: CASRQGATNEKLFF.